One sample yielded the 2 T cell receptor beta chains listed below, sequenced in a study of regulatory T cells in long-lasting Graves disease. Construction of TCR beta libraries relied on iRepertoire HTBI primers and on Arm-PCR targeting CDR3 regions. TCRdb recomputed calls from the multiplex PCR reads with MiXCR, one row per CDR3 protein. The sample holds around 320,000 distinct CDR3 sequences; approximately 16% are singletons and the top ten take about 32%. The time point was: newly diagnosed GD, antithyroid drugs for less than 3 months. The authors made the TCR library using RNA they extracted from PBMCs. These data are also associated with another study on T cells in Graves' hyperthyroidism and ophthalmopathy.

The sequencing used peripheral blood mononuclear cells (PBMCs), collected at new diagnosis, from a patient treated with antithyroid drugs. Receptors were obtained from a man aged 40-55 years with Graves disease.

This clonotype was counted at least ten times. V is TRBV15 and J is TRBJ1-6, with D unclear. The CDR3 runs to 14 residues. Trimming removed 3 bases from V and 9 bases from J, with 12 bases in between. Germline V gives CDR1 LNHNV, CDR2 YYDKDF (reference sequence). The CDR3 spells CATSRGSVGSPLHF. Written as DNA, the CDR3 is TGTGCCACCAGCAGGGGCTCCGTCGGTTCACCCCTCCACTTT.

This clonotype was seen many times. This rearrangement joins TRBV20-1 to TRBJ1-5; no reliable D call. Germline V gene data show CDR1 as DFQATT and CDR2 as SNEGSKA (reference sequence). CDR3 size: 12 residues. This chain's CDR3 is CRPVYSNQPQHF. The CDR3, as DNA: TGCAGGCCAGTCTATAGCAATCAGCCCCAGCATTTT.